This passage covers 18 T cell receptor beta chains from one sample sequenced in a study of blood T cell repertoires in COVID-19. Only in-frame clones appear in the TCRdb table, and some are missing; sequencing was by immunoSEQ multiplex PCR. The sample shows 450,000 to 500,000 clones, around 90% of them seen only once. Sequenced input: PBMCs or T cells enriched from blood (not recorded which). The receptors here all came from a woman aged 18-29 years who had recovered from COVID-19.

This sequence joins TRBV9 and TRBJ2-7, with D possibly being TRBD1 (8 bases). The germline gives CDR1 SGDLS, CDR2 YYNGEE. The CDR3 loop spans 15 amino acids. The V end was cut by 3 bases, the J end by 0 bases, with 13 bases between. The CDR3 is CASSAGGGSSYEQYF. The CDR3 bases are TGTGCCAGCAGCGCAGGGGGCGGGAGCTCCTACGAGCAGTACTTC. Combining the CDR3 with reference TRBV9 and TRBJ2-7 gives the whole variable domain DSGVTQTPKHLITATGQRVTLRCSPRSGDLSVYWYQQSLDQGLQFLIQYYNGEERAKGNILERFSAQQFPDLHSELNLSSLELGDSALYFCASSAGGGSSYEQYFGPGTRLTVT.

For the CDR3, the DNA is TGTGCCAGCAGCTTGGTGGGAAGCGGGCAGTACTTC. Protein sequence: CASSLVGSGQYF. V usage is TRBV5-6 and J usage is TRBJ2-7; TRBD2 might be the D (5 bases). This CDR3 has 12 residues. Per the germline V gene, CDR1 is SGHDT and CDR2 is YYEEEE. V was clipped by 0 bases and J by 9 bases, with 10 bases between them.

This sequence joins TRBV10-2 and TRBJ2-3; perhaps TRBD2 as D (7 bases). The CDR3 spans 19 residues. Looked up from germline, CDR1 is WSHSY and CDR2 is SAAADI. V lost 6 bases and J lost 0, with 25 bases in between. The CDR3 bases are TGCGCCAGCAGGGACCCGAGAATAGTTGGGGGGGCTAGCACAGATACGCAGTATTTT. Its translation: CASRDPRIVGGASTDTQYF.

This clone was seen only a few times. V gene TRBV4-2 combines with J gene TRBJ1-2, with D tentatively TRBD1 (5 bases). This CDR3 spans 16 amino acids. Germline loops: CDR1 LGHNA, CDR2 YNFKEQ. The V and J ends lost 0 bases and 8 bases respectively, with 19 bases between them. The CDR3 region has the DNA TGTGCCAGCAGCCAAGACCTCGACAGAATATTGGACGGCTACACCTTC. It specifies CASSQDLDRILDGYTF.

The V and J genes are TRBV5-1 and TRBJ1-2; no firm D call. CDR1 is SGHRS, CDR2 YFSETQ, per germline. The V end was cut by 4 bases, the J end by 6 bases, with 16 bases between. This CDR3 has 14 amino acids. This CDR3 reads CASSADPGFDGYTF. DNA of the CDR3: TGCGCCAGCAGCGCCGACCCCGGGTTTGATGGCTACACCTTC.

The DNA for the CDR3 is TGTGCCAGCAGCTTGCCCCGGACATTACTGAACACCGGGGAGCTGTTTTTT. Translating gives CASSLPRTLLNTGELFF. The chain is built from TRBV11-2 and TRBJ2-2, with D possibly being TRBD1 (5 bases). Looked up from germline, CDR1 is SGHAT and CDR2 is FQNNGV. The germline V and J ends were trimmed by 3 bases and 1 base, with 15 bases remaining between them. This CDR3 has 17 residues.

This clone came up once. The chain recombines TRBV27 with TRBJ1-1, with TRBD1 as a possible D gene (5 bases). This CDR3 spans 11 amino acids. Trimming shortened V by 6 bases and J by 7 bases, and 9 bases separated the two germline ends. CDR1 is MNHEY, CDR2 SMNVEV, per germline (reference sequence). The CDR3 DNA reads TGTGCCAGCAGGGGGCGGAATGAAGCTTTCTTT. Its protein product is CASRGRNEAFF.

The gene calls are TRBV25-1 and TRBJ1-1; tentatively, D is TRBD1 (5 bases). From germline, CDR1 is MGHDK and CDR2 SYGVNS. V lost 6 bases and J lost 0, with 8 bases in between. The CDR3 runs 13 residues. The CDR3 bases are TGTGCCAGCAGCCCAGGGATGAACACTGAAGCTTTCTTT. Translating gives CASSPGMNTEAFF.

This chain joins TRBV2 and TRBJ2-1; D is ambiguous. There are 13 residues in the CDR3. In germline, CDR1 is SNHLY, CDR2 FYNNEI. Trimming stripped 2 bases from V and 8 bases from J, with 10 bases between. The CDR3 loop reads CASSELRVDEQFF. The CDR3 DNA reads TGTGCCAGCAGTGAATTACGGGTGGATGAGCAGTTCTTC. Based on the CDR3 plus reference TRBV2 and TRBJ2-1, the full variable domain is EPEVTQTPSHQVTQMGQEVILRCVPISNHLYFYWYRQILGQKVEFLVSFYNNEISEKSEIFDDQFSVERPDGSNFTLKIRSTKLEDSAMYFCASSELRVDEQFFGPGTRLTVL.

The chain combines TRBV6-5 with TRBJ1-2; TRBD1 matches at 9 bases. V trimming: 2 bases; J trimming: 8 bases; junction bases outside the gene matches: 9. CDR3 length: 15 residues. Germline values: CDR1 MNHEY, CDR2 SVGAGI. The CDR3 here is CASSYDDRGYSGYTF. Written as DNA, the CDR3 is TGTGCCAGCAGTTACGACGACAGGGGGTATTCGGGCTACACCTTC.

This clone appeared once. The CDR3, as DNA: TGTGCCGCATCCGGGACAGCTTCTAACTATGGCTACACCTTC. It translates to CAASGTASNYGYTF. The chain couples TRBV30 to TRBJ1-2; 7 bases map to TRBD1. The V gene's germline CDR1 is GTSNPN and CDR2 SVGIG (reference sequence). V shed 8 bases, J shed 0 bases, and the junction held 9 bases outside the gene matches. The CDR3 runs 14 residues.

CDR3 amino acids: CASSQDLQASYEQYF. Here the CDR3 DNA reads TGTGCCAGCAGCCAAGATCTGCAGGCCTCCTACGAGCAGTACTTC. This chain uses TRBV3-1 (or the pseudogene TRBV3-2) with TRBJ2-7, with no clear D. The V end lost 0 bases, the J end lost 0 bases, and 9 bases lay between the germline ends. CDR3 size: 15 residues. Germline CDR1 is LGHDT and CDR2 is YNNKEL (reference sequence).

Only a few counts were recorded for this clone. Written as DNA, the CDR3 is TGCAGCGTCGGGACAGGGGGCGCGGATTCACCCCTCCACTTT. Protein sequence: CSVGTGGADSPLHF. This rearrangement joins TRBV29-1 to TRBJ1-6; TRBD1 matches 12 bases. Germline V gives CDR1 SQVTM, CDR2 ANQGSEA. This CDR3 comprises 14 residues. The V segment lost 6 bases and the J segment 8 bases; nucleotides outside the gene matches: 5.

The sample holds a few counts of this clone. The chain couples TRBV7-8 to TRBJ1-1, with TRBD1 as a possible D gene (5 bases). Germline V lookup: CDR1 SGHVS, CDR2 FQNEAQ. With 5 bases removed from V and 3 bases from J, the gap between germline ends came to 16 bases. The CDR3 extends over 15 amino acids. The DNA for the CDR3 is TGTGCCAGCAGCGCATTCAGGGCCGCGGACACTGAAGCTTTCTTT. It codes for CASSAFRAADTEAFF.

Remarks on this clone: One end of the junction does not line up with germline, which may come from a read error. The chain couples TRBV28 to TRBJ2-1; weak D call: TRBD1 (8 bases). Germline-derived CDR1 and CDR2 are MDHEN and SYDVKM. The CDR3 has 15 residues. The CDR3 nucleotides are TGTGCCATCTCTGACTCGCTGGAATTACAGGGGGGGAGGCTCTTC. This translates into CAISDSLELQGGRLF.

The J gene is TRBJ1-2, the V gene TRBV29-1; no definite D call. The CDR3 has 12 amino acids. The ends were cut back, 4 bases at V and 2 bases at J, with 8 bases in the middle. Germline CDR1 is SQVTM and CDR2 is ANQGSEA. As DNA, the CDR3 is TGCAGCGTTGTAGAGGAGAACTATGGCTACACCTTC. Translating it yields CSVVEENYGYTF.

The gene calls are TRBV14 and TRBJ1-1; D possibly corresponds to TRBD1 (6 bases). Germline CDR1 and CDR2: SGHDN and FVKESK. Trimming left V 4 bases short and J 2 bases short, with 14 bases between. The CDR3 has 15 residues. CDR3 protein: CASSPGQPPNTEAFF. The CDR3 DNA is TGTGCCAGCAGCCCTGGACAGCCCCCTAACACTGAAGCTTTCTTT.

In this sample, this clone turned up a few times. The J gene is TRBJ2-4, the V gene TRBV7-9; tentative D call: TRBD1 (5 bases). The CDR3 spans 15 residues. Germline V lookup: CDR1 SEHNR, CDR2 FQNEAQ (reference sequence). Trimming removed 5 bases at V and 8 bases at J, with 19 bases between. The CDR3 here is CASSPEGVPGDIQYF. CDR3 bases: TGTGCCAGCAGCCCCGAAGGGGTCCCCGGCGACATTCAGTACTTC. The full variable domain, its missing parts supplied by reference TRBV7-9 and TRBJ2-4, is DTGVSQNPRHKITKRGQNVTFRCDPISEHNRLYWYRQTLGQGPEFLTYFQNEAQLEKSRLLSDRFSAERPKGSFSTLEIQRTEQGDSAMYLCASSPEGVPGDIQYFGAGTRLSVL.